This TCR beta chain derives from a study of cytomegalovirus exposure and HLA in healthy donors (dated by TCRdb to 2017 to 2019). Background for the entire study: According to an earlier analysis of 587 of the donors, about 179 million T cells yielded roughly 110 million unique TCR beta sequences and about 300 Gb of sequence data. All discovery cohort repertoires had been generated on a single sequencing platform. The later analysis used no new phenotypic data to find candidate immune exposures, relying instead on TCR beta sequences and their occurrence across donors. The study used immunosequencing to profile the T cell repertoires of approximately 690 subjects and linked those repertoires to cytomegalovirus serostatus. To study patterns of TCR occurrence, a later analysis re-analyzed previously published TCR beta repertoires from under 750 donors and added high-resolution HLA genotyping. Genome-wide SNP genotypes for about 65% of the roughly 670 donors were used in a later genetic analysis, which treated that subset as a discovery cohort. The aim of the study was to test whether cataloging public T cell receptors could identify signatures of past pathogen exposure. In addition to the first cohort of 666 subjects, a separate validation cohort of under 150 different subjects was used. Typing coverage varied by locus: about 629-640 donors for A, B, C, DRB1 and DQB1; roughly 510 for DQA1; around 570 for DPA1; approximately 490 for DPB1. Four to six DR-DQ haplotypes were handled as single units for association and clustering, since linkage in the cohort was strong. Among the roughly 430 genotyped donors, more than 70% belonged to the genetic ancestry cluster associated with self-reported Caucasian donors. High-throughput TCR immunosequencing, statistical association of individual TCRs with disease status, and machine learning were combined to predict cytomegalovirus infection status. Donor age, sex, ethnicity and CMV serostatus were collected together with the repertoire data. On average, 235,054 unique TCR beta nucleotide sequences were sequenced per donor among fewer than 500 genotyped donors of the cohort, with 15% to 20% of those sequences being non-productive. In an earlier analysis of roughly 600 of the donors, high-throughput TCR beta sequencing was used to judge whether each TCR beta V gene segment behaved as functional or pseudogenic. Class I and class II HLA loci were covered by the typing at four-digit resolution. Roughly 300 gigabases of sequencing data and roughly 90 million unique TCR sequences were included in an early release covering about 620 HLA-typed donors. Results and caveats for the whole study, not just this receptor: Some IMGT-functional V segments, including TRBV6-2 and TRBV6-3, could not be told apart with the 87-base-pair reads, so those segments were excluded. Most TCR sequences were observed very rarely across donors, whereas some public TCRs were present in many individuals. Cytomegalovirus status was reported to be diagnosed by the classifier with high specificity and sensitivity in both the original and validation cohorts. In a later analysis, the rate of TCR association differed among HLA loci, with DRB1 alleles having the most associated TCRs and HLA-C alleles having the fewest. Because some donors lacked HLA typing at each locus, the association tests relied only on the typed subset. This cohort had only TCR beta chains sequenced, and the lack of alpha or paired-chain data limited which features could be detected. A further reported finding was that TCR beta sequences accurately predicted the HLA-A and HLA-B alleles for most subjects in the first cohort. At a false discovery rate of 0.05, a later analysis linked under 20,000 TCR beta sequences to specific HLA alleles. The authors suggested that the approach could potentially be generalized to other disease states and immunological phenotypes. According to a later analysis, parvovirus B19, influenza, CMV and Epstein-Barr virus appeared linked to several top co-occurrence clusters. About 15 rarely observed V segments, including chromosome 9 orphons, were excluded from the earlier analysis of about 600 of the donors because counts were too low. Assigning TCR associations to individual alleles was difficult when HLA alleles, especially DR and DQ, strongly co-occurred. The presence/absence analyses assumed that sequencing depth was roughly uniform across donors, and that assumption may not be true. In vitro tests confirmed that three of the cytomegalovirus-associated TCR beta chains recognize cytomegalovirus antigens. In the study, about 150 TCR beta chains were listed as associated with cytomegalovirus. A later analysis found that HLA-associated TCR beta chains were more clonally expanded and had lower generation probabilities than equally common non-associated chains. An earlier analysis of around 600 of the donors showed that most TCR beta V segments appeared in productive rearrangements either about 87% or about 30% of the time, which broadly matched IMGT annotations. A later analysis found that most CMV-associated TCR beta chains appeared HLA-restricted, with HLA associations seemingly driven largely by CMV exposure. A cluster of highly shared sequence variants was judged likely to be a technical artifact of the sequencing pipeline. An association between a missense DCLRE1C variant and V-gene and J-gene trimming of TCR beta chains was found in a later genetic analysis and replicated in an independent cohort. According to a later genetic analysis, donors in an Asian-associated ancestry cluster had fewer N-insertions in productive TCRs than the approximately 630-donor mean. CMV serostatus was the only immune exposure information available for the cohort. Linkage disequilibrium might explain the correlated functional status among segregating V segments, but an unknown experimental factor could not be excluded.

At the junction V is shortened by 7 bases and J by 2 bases, with 11 bases in between. The CDR3 holds 13 amino acids from the cysteine to the phenylalanine. Just the 39-base CDR3 DNA is kept, in frame starting at base 1. CDR1 MDHEN and CDR2 SYDVKM are derived from the germline V gene. Receptor amplification or capture employed the immunoSEQ multiplex PCR assay. The multiplex PCR relied on a mix of 60 forward primers for TCR Vbeta segments and 13 reverse primers for TCR Jbeta segments. The CDR3 region of rearranged TCR beta genes was amplified from genomic DNA by a multiplex PCR assay. The amplified TCR beta libraries were sequenced on the Illumina HiSeq System as 87-base-pair reads. The paper's data handling went like this. A later analysis tallied around 87 million unique TCR beta chains across the 550 to 850 repertoires, and roughly 11 million of those chains were shared by two or more donors. A nearest-neighbor algorithm error-corrected the raw reads and collapsed the reads into unique sequences, merging closely related sequences to remove PCR and sequencing errors. CDR3 sequences were aligned to IMGT reference sequences to assign V, D and J gene segments. For a sequence to be retained, a match of at least six nucleotides was required to both a V gene segment and a J gene segment. A rearrangement counted as productive if the CDR3 had no stop codons and remained in frame with V and J, and every other rearrangement counted as non-productive. Following IMGT convention, CDR3 was defined as the stretch from the second conserved V-encoded cysteine to the conserved J-encoded phenylalanine. In an earlier analysis of approximately 500 of the donors, sequences lacking an unambiguous match to a single V gene segment were excluded. In an earlier analysis of 450 to 750 of the donors, a V segment was called functional when productive rearrangements were above 56.7%, and segregating when the standard deviation between donors exceeded 5%. A statistical classification framework was built for diagnosing cytomegalovirus status from the catalog of TCR beta chain sequences. A later analysis assigned V and J genes by comparing TCR nucleotide sequences with IMGT/GENE-DB human TR gene sequences. In a later analysis, CDR3 sequences and most-parsimonious VDJ recombination scenarios were assigned using the TCRdist pipeline. In a later analysis, each TCR beta chain was defined by its CDR3 amino acid sequence together with its V-gene family, and reads without a unique V-gene family were excluded. To address suspected cross-contamination and a sequencing artifact, a later analysis removed approximately 600 highly shared, low-generation-probability nucleotide sequences. In a later analysis, a clonal expansion index was calculated for each public chain from normalized within-repertoire ranks of inferred template counts. A later analysis computed generation probabilities with a VDJ recombination model fitted to out-of-frame rearrangements, and checked the results against IGoR. Hypergeometric tests were used in a later analysis to score TCR-TCR, TCR-HLA and TCR-CMV co-occurrence, with a repertoire-size bias correction applied to the TCR pairs. In a later analysis, false discovery rates were estimated by permuting HLA or CMV assignments 20 times. In a later analysis, co-occurring TCRs were grouped with DBSCAN, and TCRdist sequence similarity was added when clustering was performed within HLA-allele-positive subsets. Repertoires with fewer than 30,000 or more than 120,000 public chains were left out of co-occurrence clustering, as were several repertoires with anomalous nucleotide sharing. TCRdb took over this immuneACCESS table, retaining in-frame rearrangements with V and J assigned. Such tables are incomplete; in checked studies, under half of the missing clones stem from an unresolved V gene, and the remainder is unexplained. Clonal size and the V and J genes are those of that table, whereas D and trimming came from the DNA. This sample's listing comprises fewer than 150,000 clones. The ten largest clones represent less than 3.5% of the sample.

With regard to this clone: Its binding antigen is unknown.

The cohort consisted of hundreds of healthy bone marrow donors. At the time of sampling, all cohort members were nominally healthy, though unrecorded immune exposures were likely present. The donor tested CMV seronegative and was one of the 352 seronegative cohort members. Every donor gave a peripheral blood sample, and the peripheral blood mononuclear cells from that sample were used for TCR beta sequencing. The Qiagen DNeasy Blood Extraction Kit was used to extract genomic DNA from the blood cell samples. The chain is made from TRBV28 and TRBJ1-1; the D gene is perhaps TRBD1, from 5 matching bases. The clonotype originates from a man aged 35 to 55 in good health and CMV-seronegative. The material sequenced was PBMCs. Here the CDR3 is given as CASIVRANTEAFF. The DNA sequence is given as TGTGCCAGCATTGTCAGGGCAAACACTGAAGCTTTCTTT.